This passage covers 25 T cell receptor beta chains from one sample sequenced in a study of T-cell memory formation after mild COVID-19. TCRdb processed the 5' RACE reads anew with MiXCR; each CDR3 protein has one entry. The table has 550,000 to 600,000 distinct CDR3 sequences, about a fifth seen once. The sequenced material came from PBMCs or a T cell subset sorted from them (not recorded which). The receptors shown here come from an adult woman who had mild COVID-19 (a few samples of this study predate the infection). Cell type and time point are not known.

The chain is built from TRBV5-1 and TRBJ1-4; tentative D call: TRBD1 (5 bases). Germline-derived CDR1 and CDR2 are SGHRS and YFSETQ. CDR3 length: 14 residues. Between the trimmed V and J ends, which lost 4 bases and 4 bases, there was a span of 11 bases. DNA for the CDR3: TGCGCCAGCAGCAACCGGGACTATAATGAAAAACTGTTTTTT. This encodes CASSNRDYNEKLFF.

J is TRBJ1-1 and V is TRBV24-1; D remains unclear. Germline V CDR1 and CDR2: KGHDR, SFDVKD. Trimming pared 3 bases from V and 0 bases from J, leaving 7 bases between. This CDR3 is 14 amino acids long. As DNA, the CDR3 is TGTGCCACCAGTGATGGGCCCATGAACACTGAAGCTTTCTTT. Translating it yields CATSDGPMNTEAFF.

There are a few counts of this clonotype. V and J are TRBV20-1 and TRBJ2-7, with D unclear. The CDR3 is 11 residues long. V gave up 0 bases and J gave up 5 bases, with 5 bases separating them. CDR1 and CDR2 from the germline V gene are DFQATT and SNEGSKA (reference sequence). In nucleotides, the CDR3 is TGCAGTGCTAGAGATCAACACGAGCAGTACTTC. Translated, it gives CSARDQHEQYF.

V is TRBV20-1 and J is TRBJ1-1; unclear D gene. The CDR3 has 16 residues. In germline, CDR1 is DFQATT, CDR2 SNEGSKA (reference sequence). The V and J ends lost 0 bases and 6 bases respectively, with 20 bases between them. The CDR3 bases are TGCAGTGCTAGAGATAGAGGGAGTGGGAACTTCCCTGAAGCTTTCTTT. Encoded protein: CSARDRGSGNFPEAFF.

The genes are TRBV14 and TRBJ2-1; TRBD1 is a possible D gene (6 bases). The CDR3 is 15 amino acids. Germline values: CDR1 SGHDN, CDR2 FVKESK. V was shortened by 1 base and J by 4 bases, with 11 bases between the two germline ends. The CDR3: CASSQVWGPYNEQFF. CDR3 sequence (DNA): TGTGCCAGCAGCCAAGTGTGGGGGCCTTACAATGAGCAGTTCTTC.

This clonotype came up a few times. The chain employs TRBV7-2 and TRBJ2-7, with D perhaps given as TRBD1 or TRBD2 (5 bases each). This CDR3 has 14 amino acids. Germline V gives CDR1 SGHTA, CDR2 FQGNSA. Trimming pared 2 bases from V and 5 bases from J, leaving 13 bases between. The CDR3 is CASSLSGAFDEQYF. As DNA, the CDR3 is TGTGCCAGCAGCTTATCCGGGGCTTTCGACGAGCAGTACTTC.

V and J are TRBV5-1 and TRBJ2-1; 9 bases line up with TRBD2. Germline trimming cut 0 bases from V and 8 bases from J; bases unmatched to any gene: 6. CDR1 and CDR2 (germline): SGHRS, YFSETQ. This CDR3 comprises 15 residues. As DNA, the CDR3 is TGCGCCAGCAGCTTGGTTAGCGGGGGATTAGATGAGCAGTTCTTC. It specifies CASSLVSGGLDEQFF. The full variable domain, with the rest looked up from reference TRBV5-1 and TRBJ2-1, is KAGVTQTPRYLIKTRGQQVTLSCSPISGHRSVSWYQQTPGQGLQFLFEYFSETQRNKGNFPGRFSGRQFSNSRSEMNVSTLELGDSALYLCASSLVSGGLDEQFFGPGTRLTVL.

This clonotype was detected a few times. This chain connects TRBV20-1 to TRBJ1-1; D is possibly TRBD1 (5 bases). This CDR3 has 14 residues. V was pared by 0 bases and J by 9 bases, with 17 bases between. Germline V gene data show CDR1 as DFQATT and CDR2 as SNEGSKA (reference sequence). CDR3 nucleotides: TGCAGTGCTAGAGAGGGATCGTCGGGACTTCAAGCTTTCTTT. This encodes CSAREGSSGLQAFF.

The rearrangement uses TRBV12-3 or TRBV12-4 and TRBJ2-7, with D hard to call. V gave up 6 bases and J gave up 3 bases, with 18 bases separating them. The length of the CDR3 is 15 residues. As DNA, the CDR3 is TGTGCCAGCAGGCCAACGTCTGACACGGACTACGAGCAGTACTTC. It codes for CASRPTSDTDYEQYF.

This clonotype has ten or more counts. CDR3 bases: TGCGCCAGCAGCTTGGAATCCGGCCAAAACACCGGGGAGCTGTTTTTT. Amino acid sequence: CASSLESGQNTGELFF. The chain has TRBV5-1 and TRBJ2-2, with D hard to call. CDR3 length: 16 amino acids. Trimming removed 0 bases from V and 2 bases from J, with 11 bases in between. CDR1 is SGHRS, CDR2 YFSETQ, per germline. Full variable domain (rest looked up from reference TRBV5-1 and TRBJ2-2): KAGVTQTPRYLIKTRGQQVTLSCSPISGHRSVSWYQQTPGQGLQFLFEYFSETQRNKGNFPGRFSGRQFSNSRSEMNVSTLELGDSALYLCASSLESGQNTGELFFGEGSRLTVL.

The chain employs TRBV9 and TRBJ2-7; 7 bases map to TRBD1. This CDR3 spans 15 amino acids. Trimming removed 4 bases from V and 2 bases from J; junction bases left unmatched: 9. Per the germline V gene, CDR1 is SGDLS and CDR2 is YYNGEE. CDR3 region: CASSPRDSLAYEQYF. The CDR3 bases are TGTGCCAGCAGCCCCCGGGACAGTCTAGCCTACGAGCAGTACTTC.

CDR3 loop: CATSAAGGANYGYTF. CDR3 coding DNA: TGTGCCACCAGTGCGGCAGGGGGAGCGAACTATGGCTACACCTTC. The chain links TRBV24-1 to TRBJ1-2; the match to TRBD1 covers 7 bases. The J segment lost 2 bases and the V segment lost 5 bases, leaving 7 bases of the junction unmatched. The CDR3 length is 15 residues. Germline V gene sequence: CDR1 KGHDR, CDR2 SFDVKD.

This clonotype was found a few times. The CDR3 protein is CASSTVSGVVYEQYF. CDR3 nucleotide sequence: TGTGCCAGCAGCACCGTATCTGGGGTCGTCTACGAGCAGTACTTC. The chain joins TRBV7-2 to TRBJ2-7; no reliable D call. V dropped 5 bases and J dropped 3 bases, with 17 bases sitting between them. CDR3 length: 15 amino acids. Germline lookup yields CDR1 SGHTA and CDR2 FQGNSA.

This clonotype occurred a few times. This chain connects TRBV6-2 or TRBV6-3 to TRBJ2-2; D is unclear. Per germline, CDR1 MNHEY and CDR2 SVGEGT. The CDR3 spans 12 residues. Trimming shortened V by 8 bases and J by 6 bases, and 10 bases separated the two germline ends. As DNA, the CDR3 is TGTGCCAGCTCCTCCTACCCCGGGGAGCTGTTTTTT. Translating it yields CASSSYPGELFF.

The DNA for the CDR3 is TGTGCCAGCAGTGAAGACCGGGACAGGGGAGCGGCAGATACGCAGTATTTT. Translated, it gives CASSEDRDRGAADTQYF. This chain connects TRBV2 to TRBJ2-3; 10 bases are a match to TRBD1. Trimming at V came to 1 base and at J to 4 bases, leaving 8 bases not matched to a gene. From germline, CDR1 is SNHLY and CDR2 FYNNEI. This CDR3 contains 17 residues.

This clonotype was picked up one time. V and J are TRBV29-1 and TRBJ2-7; D call uncertain. This CDR3 is 11 amino acids long. Per the germline V gene, CDR1 is SQVTM and CDR2 is ANQGSEA. Trimming stripped 3 bases from V and 5 bases from J, with 8 bases between. In nucleotides, the CDR3 is TGCAGCGTTGATCTGGGTGACGAGCAGTACTTC. It translates to CSVDLGDEQYF.

A few counts support this clonotype. The chain uses TRBV7-2 and TRBJ2-1; 12 nucleotides agree with TRBD1. Per the germline V gene, CDR1 is SGHTA and CDR2 is FQGNSA. This CDR3 has 16 amino acids. Trimming at V came to 4 bases and at J to 7 bases, leaving 8 bases not matched to a gene. The CDR3 loop is CASSWGQGALGNEQFF. In DNA, the CDR3 is TGTGCCAGCAGCTGGGGACAGGGGGCATTGGGGAATGAGCAGTTCTTC.

A few counts support this clonotype. The V gene is TRBV18, the J gene TRBJ1-1, with D perhaps matching TRBD1 (6 bases). The V end lost 4 bases, the J end lost 1 base, and 13 bases lay between the germline ends. CDR1 KGHSH and CDR2 LQKENI come from the germline V gene. The CDR3 extends over 15 amino acids. In DNA form, the CDR3 reads TGTGCCAGCTCACAAAACGCAGGGGAGAACACTGAAGCTTTCTTT. Protein sequence: CASSQNAGENTEAFF.

The V and J genes are TRBV24-1 and TRBJ1-1, with TRBD1 as a possible D gene (5 bases). V was trimmed by 4 bases and J by 1 base, leaving 9 bases between them. The CDR3 spans 14 residues. Germline V gene lookup returns CDR1 KGHDR and CDR2 SFDVKD. This CDR3 reads CATSDTGSNTEAFF. DNA for the CDR3: TGTGCCACCAGTGACACAGGATCGAACACTGAAGCTTTCTTT.

This clonotype was counted only a few times. This chain joins TRBV7-9 and TRBJ2-1, with D perhaps matching TRBD1 (5 bases). Germline lookup yields CDR1 SEHNR and CDR2 FQNEAQ (reference sequence). The CDR3 has 13 amino acids. V was shortened by 5 bases and J by 3 bases, with 8 bases between the two germline ends. The DNA of the CDR3 is TGTGCCAGCAGCCCAGGGATCTACAATGAGCAGTTCTTC. Protein sequence: CASSPGIYNEQFF.

This chain uses TRBV29-1 with TRBJ2-7; TRBD2 aligns across 10 bases. This CDR3 spans 13 amino acids. The ends lost 5 bases at V and 2 bases at J; junction bases unmatched: 3. Germline V gene lookup returns CDR1 SQVTM and CDR2 ANQGSEA. The CDR3 loop reads CSVQAGGTYEQYF. CDR3 in DNA: TGCAGCGTTCAAGCGGGAGGGACCTACGAGCAGTACTTC.

The rearrangement joins TRBV24-1 to TRBJ2-7, with D perhaps matching TRBD2 (6 bases). This CDR3 is built from 14 residues. The germline CDR1 and CDR2 sequences are KGHDR and SFDVKD. V lost 6 bases and J 7 bases, leaving 18 bases between the germline ends. CDR3 sequence reads: CATSWADSGGEQYF. The CDR3 nucleotides read TGTGCCACCAGTTGGGCGGACTCAGGAGGGGAGCAGTACTTC.

This chain connects TRBV5-6 to TRBJ2-1, with 9 positions matching TRBD1. V lost 3 bases, J lost 3 bases, and 7 bases stayed unmatched. The CDR3 loop spans 16 amino acids. Germline CDR1 SGHDT, CDR2 YYEEEE. The CDR3 sequence is CASSSRQGVGYNEQFF. The CDR3 DNA sequence: TGTGCCAGCAGCTCCAGACAGGGGGTCGGCTACAATGAGCAGTTCTTC.

The chain recombines TRBV11-2 with TRBJ1-1; D is uncertain. From germline, CDR1 is SGHAT and CDR2 FQNNGV. Trimming cost V 5 bases and J 4 bases, with 14 bases left between them. CDR3 length: 14 residues. The CDR3 nucleotides read TGTGCCAGCAGCCCAACACCGGTGGGCACTGAAGCTTTCTTT. Protein product: CASSPTPVGTEAFF.

As for this clonotype: An end of the junction does not agree with germline; a read error may underlie this. The chain is built from TRBV7-8 and TRBJ2-6, with D perhaps matching TRBD2 (5 bases). This CDR3 is built from 16 residues. Germline CDR1 and CDR2: SGHVS and FQNEAQ. CDR3 in amino acids: CASRRAQSSVANVLTF. CDR3 DNA: TGTGCCAGCAGGAGGGCTCAGAGCTCTGTGGCCAACGTCCTGACTTTC. Full variable domain (rest looked up from reference TRBV7-8 and TRBJ2-6): GAGVSQSPRYKVAKRGQDVALRCDPISGHVSLFWYQQALGQGPEFLTYFQNEAQLDKSGLPSDRFFAERPEGSVSTLKIQRTQQEDSAVYLCASRRAQSSVANVLTFGAGSRLTVL.